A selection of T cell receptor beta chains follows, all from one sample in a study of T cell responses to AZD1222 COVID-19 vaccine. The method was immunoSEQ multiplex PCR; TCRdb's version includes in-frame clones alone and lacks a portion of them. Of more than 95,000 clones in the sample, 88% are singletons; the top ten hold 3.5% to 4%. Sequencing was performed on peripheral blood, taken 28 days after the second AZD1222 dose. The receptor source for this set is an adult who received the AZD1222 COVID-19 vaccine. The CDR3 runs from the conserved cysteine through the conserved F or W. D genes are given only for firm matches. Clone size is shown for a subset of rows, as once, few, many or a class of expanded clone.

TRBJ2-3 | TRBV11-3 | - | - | CASSPGPFTDTQYF | TGTGCCAGCAGCCCCGGGCCCTTCACAGATACGCAGTATTTT
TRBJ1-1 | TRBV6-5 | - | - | CASSTCRAFF | TGTGCCAGCAGCACATGTCGGGCTTTCTTT
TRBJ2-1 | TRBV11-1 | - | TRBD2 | CASSLEASGYNEQFF | TGTGCCAGCAGCTTAGAGGCTAGCGGGTACAATGAGCAGTTCTTC
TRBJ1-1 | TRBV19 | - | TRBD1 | CASRLTGAGTEAFF | TGTGCCAGTAGGCTGACAGGGGCGGGAACTGAAGCTTTCTTT
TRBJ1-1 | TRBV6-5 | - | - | CASDGGPGRTEAFF | TGTGCCAGCGATGGGGGGCCGGGACGGACTGAAGCTTTCTTT
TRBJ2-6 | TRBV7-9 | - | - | CASSFHDARSANVLTF | TGTGCCAGCAGCTTTCATGACGCCCGAAGTGCCAACGTCCTGACTTTC
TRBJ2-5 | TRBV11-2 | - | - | CASSSTPTIRGQETQYF | TGTGCCAGCAGCTCCACCCCGACGATTAGGGGTCAAGAGACCCAGTACTTC
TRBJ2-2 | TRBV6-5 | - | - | CASKWGGVTGELFF | TGTGCCAGCAAGTGGGGGGGCGTCACCGGGGAGCTGTTTTTT
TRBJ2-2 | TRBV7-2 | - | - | CASSLDSSGELFF | TGTGCCAGCAGCTTGGACAGTTCCGGGGAGCTGTTTTTT
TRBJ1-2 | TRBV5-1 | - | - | CASSPREAYGYTF | TGCGCCAGCAGCCCCCGCGAAGCCTATGGCTACACCTTC
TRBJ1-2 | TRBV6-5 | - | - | CASSLDSSYGYTF | TGTGCCAGCAGCCTCGACAGCTCCTATGGCTACACCTTC
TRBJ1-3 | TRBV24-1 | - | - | CATSTGSGNTIYF | TGTGCCACCAGTACAGGCTCTGGAAACACCATATATTTT
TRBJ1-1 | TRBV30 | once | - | CAWRSSRNTEAFF | TGTGCCTGGAGGTCCTCCAGGAACACTGAAGCTTTCTTT
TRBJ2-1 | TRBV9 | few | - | CASSVGWEHNEQFF | TGTGCCAGCAGCGTAGGGTGGGAACACAATGAGCAGTTCTTC
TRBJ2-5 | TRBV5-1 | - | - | CASSIGWETQYF | TGCGCCAGCAGCATAGGCTGGGAGACCCAGTACTTC